Following are 30 T cell receptor beta chains from one sample sequenced in a study of blood T cell repertoires in COVID-19. The data were produced by immunoSEQ multiplex PCR, yet TCRdb's version contains in-frame clones alone and is incomplete. The sample lists about 170,000 clones; about 85% were seen once. Sequencing input: peripheral blood. The receptors stem from a man at least 80 years old with COVID-19, enrolled during active disease.

The chain recombines TRBV5-1 with TRBJ2-2; possible D gene TRBD1, 6 bases. Trimming pared 5 bases from V and 5 bases from J, leaving 13 bases between. The CDR3 is 14 amino acids. CDR1 SGHRS and CDR2 YFSETQ come from the germline V gene. CDR3 amino acids: CASSLQGLTGELFF. CDR3 nucleotides: TGCGCCAGCAGTCTACAGGGTTTAACCGGGGAGCTGTTTTTT. Drawing the rest from reference TRBV5-1 and TRBJ2-2, the complete variable domain is KAGVTQTPRYLIKTRGQQVTLSCSPISGHRSVSWYQQTPGQGLQFLFEYFSETQRNKGNFPGRFSGRQFSNSRSEMNVSTLELGDSALYLCASSLQGLTGELFFGEGSRLTVL.

The J gene is TRBJ2-2, the V gene TRBV4-2, with 10 bases aligning to TRBD1. Germline values: CDR1 LGHNA, CDR2 YNFKEQ. The CDR3 totals 16 residues. With V trimmed by 1 base and J by 4 bases, 3 bases remained unmatched. CDR3 loop: CASSQGDRGLTGELFF. The CDR3 DNA is TGTGCCAGCAGCCAAGGCGACAGGGGGCTCACCGGGGAGCTGTTTTTT.

V usage is TRBV5-6 and J usage is TRBJ1-3; tentatively, D is TRBD1 (6 bases). This CDR3 spans 14 amino acids. V lost 5 bases and J lost 0, with 9 bases in between. Germline CDR1 is SGHDT and CDR2 is YYEEEE. CDR3 loop: CASRGRGSGNTIYF. CDR3 nucleotide sequence: TGTGCCAGCAGGGGCAGGGGCTCTGGAAACACCATATATTTT. The full variable domain, rest sourced from reference TRBV5-6 and TRBJ1-3, is DAGVTQSPTHLIKTRGQQVTLRCSPKSGHDTVSWYQQALGQGPQFIFQYYEEEERQRGNFPDRFSGHQFPNYSSELNVNALLLGDSALYLCASRGRGSGNTIYFGEGSWLTVV.

This rearrangement joins TRBV25-1 to TRBJ1-5; unclear D gene. The germline V and J ends were trimmed by 4 bases and 5 bases, with 12 bases remaining between them. This CDR3 spans 14 amino acids. Germline assignment: CDR1 MGHDK and CDR2 SYGVNS. As DNA, the CDR3 is TGTGCCAGCAGTGTATCAACTAGGGATCAGCCCCAGCATTTT. Residues: CASSVSTRDQPQHF. The full variable domain, its missing parts supplied by reference TRBV25-1 and TRBJ1-5, is EADIYQTPRYLVIGTGKKITLECSQTMGHDKMYWYQQDPGMELHLIHYSYGVNSTEKGDLSSESTVSRIRTEHFPLTLESARPSHTSQYLCASSVSTRDQPQHFGDGTRLSIL.

V is TRBV5-1 and J is TRBJ2-5; TRBD1 is a possible D gene (5 bases). CDR1 and CDR2 from the germline V gene are SGHRS and YFSETQ. Trimming took off 0 bases at V and 2 bases at J, with 14 bases between the two ends. CDR3 length equals 16 residues. The CDR3 DNA sequence: TGCGCCAGCAGCTTGGGAAGGGGCGCCGGGCAAGAGACCCAGTACTTC. Protein product: CASSLGRGAGQETQYF.

The rearrangement links TRBV6-2 or TRBV6-3 to TRBJ2-1; D perhaps matches TRBD1 (5 bases). This CDR3 is built from 16 residues. V was pared by 4 bases and J by 1 base, with 14 bases between. Germline V CDR1 and CDR2: MNHEY, SVGEGT. CDR3 in amino acids: CASSSPDTQSYNEQFF. CDR3 coding DNA: TGTGCCAGCAGTTCCCCGGACACTCAGTCCTACAATGAGCAGTTCTTC.

In this sample, this clone turned up once. The chain recombines TRBV5-5 with TRBJ1-2; a possible D gene is TRBD1 (5 bases). Germline CDR1 and CDR2: SGHKS and YYEKEE (reference sequence). There are 18 residues in the CDR3. V was clipped by 5 bases and J by 3 bases, with 26 bases between them. CDR3 region: CASRGVWPPRRGYYGYTF. DNA for the CDR3: TGTGCCAGCAGGGGTGTTTGGCCCCCGCGAAGGGGATACTATGGCTACACCTTC.

This clone has just a few counts. The chain carries TRBV7-2 and TRBJ1-1, with unresolved D. The CDR3 covers 14 residues. Trimming took off 3 bases at V and 6 bases at J, with 14 bases between the two ends. In germline, CDR1 is SGHTA, CDR2 FQGNSA. The CDR3 region is CASSLRSPPAEAFF. The DNA for the CDR3 is TGTGCCAGCAGCTTGAGAAGCCCCCCCGCTGAAGCTTTCTTT. Full variable domain (missing parts from reference TRBV7-2 and TRBJ1-1): GAGVSQSPSNKVTEKGKDVELRCDPISGHTALYWYRQSLGQGLEFLIYFQGNSAPDKSGLPSDRFSAERTGGSVSTLTIQRTQQEDSAVYLCASSLRSPPAEAFFGQGTRLTVV.

This clone has just one count. V is TRBV18 and J is TRBJ2-3, with D possibly being TRBD2 (5 bases). The CDR3 extends over 14 amino acids. The V gene lost 0 bases and the J gene lost 3 bases, with 7 bases spanning the gap. The germline V gene has CDR1 KGHSH and CDR2 LQKENI. CDR3 loop: CASSPPDLTDTQYF. In DNA form, the CDR3 reads TGTGCCAGCTCACCACCGGACTTGACAGATACGCAGTATTTT.

This clone showed up just a few times. The chain links TRBV5-1 to TRBJ2-2, with 10 bases identical to TRBD1. V dropped 1 base and J dropped 3; count of bases not matched to a gene: 3. Germline CDR1 and CDR2: SGHRS and YFSETQ. This CDR3 contains 16 residues. The CDR3 spells CASSLRDRGDTGELFF. CDR3 DNA sequence: TGCGCCAGCAGCTTGCGGGACAGGGGCGACACCGGGGAGCTGTTTTTT.

The V call is TRBV3-1 (or the pseudogene TRBV3-2), the J call TRBJ1-2; D might be TRBD1 (5 bases). With 3 bases removed from V and 5 bases from J, the gap between germline ends came to 10 bases. The CDR3 covers 13 residues. In germline, CDR1 is LGHDT, CDR2 YNNKEL (reference sequence). The CDR3 spells CASSQEGPYGYTF. The CDR3, as DNA: TGTGCCAGCAGCCAGGAGGGGCCTTATGGCTACACCTTC.

The chain combines TRBV5-1 with TRBJ2-6; D gene ambiguous. V was cut by 9 bases and J by 2 bases, with 12 bases left in between. This CDR3 spans 14 amino acids. Per germline, CDR1 SGHRS and CDR2 YFSETQ. CDR3 in DNA: TGCGCCACCTCCCGGTTCCCTGGGGCCAACGTCCTGACTTTC. It specifies CATSRFPGANVLTF.

This chain uses TRBV2 with TRBJ1-5; D is undetermined. V was shortened by 5 bases and J by 4 bases, with 9 bases between the two germline ends. In germline, CDR1 is SNHLY, CDR2 FYNNEI. This CDR3 has 13 amino acids. The CDR3: CASSLQLNQPQHF. In DNA form, the CDR3 reads TGTGCCAGCAGTTTGCAGTTAAATCAGCCCCAGCATTTT.

The chain links TRBV2 to TRBJ1-4; tentatively, D is TRBD1 (5 bases). CDR3 length: 14 amino acids. V lost 2 bases and J 4 bases, leaving 8 bases between the germline ends. Germline V gives CDR1 SNHLY, CDR2 FYNNEI. The CDR3 nucleotides read TGTGCCAGCAGTGAACAGGGACTTAATGAAAAACTGTTTTTT. Amino acid sequence: CASSEQGLNEKLFF.

This chain links TRBV25-1 with TRBJ2-3, with 9 bases lining up with TRBD2. The germline CDR1 and CDR2 sequences are MGHDK and SYGVNS. With 0 bases clipped from V and 5 bases from J, the junction kept 6 bases outside the gene matches. The CDR3 contains 16 residues. Here the CDR3 reads CASSEYERGARDTQYF. In DNA, the CDR3 is TGTGCCAGCAGTGAATACGAGCGGGGGGCGAGAGATACGCAGTATTTT.

The chain couples TRBV7-9 to TRBJ2-1; the match to TRBD2 covers 8 bases. CDR3 length equals 16 residues. CDR1 is SEHNR, CDR2 FQNEAQ, per germline (reference sequence). The junction had 7 bases not matched to a gene; V was cut back by 5 bases and J by 1 base. The CDR3 sequence is CASSQLPGGSYNEQFF. DNA of the CDR3: TGTGCCAGCAGCCAGCTTCCGGGGGGGTCCTACAATGAGCAGTTCTTC.

The rearrangement uses TRBV6-1 and TRBJ1-5, with 7 bases identical to TRBD1. V trimming: 2 bases; J trimming: 3 bases; junction bases outside the gene matches: 4. The CDR3 has 15 residues. Germline assignment: CDR1 MNHNS and CDR2 SASEGT. CDR3 sequence (DNA): TGTGCCAGCAGTGAAAACAGGGGAATCAATCAGCCCCAGCATTTT. Translating gives CASSENRGINQPQHF.

Points on this clone: The same CDR3 arises from other DNA sequences in this sample as well. This chain links TRBV9 with TRBJ1-1; 7 bases are a match to TRBD1. Germline V CDR1 and CDR2: SGDLS, YYNGEE. The V gene end was trimmed by 0 bases and the J gene end by 3 bases; junction bases not matched to a gene: 5. The CDR3 sequence is 15 residues long. CDR3 in amino acids: CASSVGTGGDTEAFF. For the CDR3, the DNA is TGTGCCAGCAGCGTAGGGACAGGCGGGGACACTGAAGCTTTCTTT.

In the case of this clone: A junction boundary mismatches the germline segment, possibly from a read error. V and J are TRBV7-8 and TRBJ1-1; 9 positions agree with TRBD1. Germline lookup yields CDR1 SGHVS and CDR2 FQNEAQ. This CDR3 comprises 15 residues. This chain's CDR3 is CASSLGQGLGTEAFF. In DNA form, the CDR3 reads TGTGCCAGCAGTTTAGGACAGGGGTTGGGCACTGAAGCTTTCTTT.

The gene calls are TRBV7-9 and TRBJ2-3; 12 positions match TRBD2. The CDR3 contains 17 residues. The germline V gene has CDR1 SEHNR and CDR2 FQNEAQ (reference sequence). V lost 6 bases, J lost 2 bases, and 9 bases stayed unmatched. Here the CDR3 DNA reads TGTGCCAGCAGACAACCGACTAGCGGGGGCTCCACAGATACGCAGTATTTT. Amino acids: CASRQPTSGGSTDTQYF.

The chain uses TRBV16 and TRBJ1-5; D is possibly TRBD1 (5 bases). The length of the CDR3 is 14 residues. The ends were cut back, 4 bases at V and 5 bases at J, with 12 bases in the middle. Per the germline V gene, CDR1 is KGHSY and CDR2 is FQNENV. The DNA for the CDR3 is TGTGCCAGCAGCCGCGGGGGGGTGTATCAGCCCCAGCATTTT. Translation gives CASSRGGVYQPQHF.

V and J are TRBV11-2 and TRBJ1-2, with TRBD1 identical over 7 bases. The CDR3 runs to 13 residues. Per the germline V gene, CDR1 is SGHAT and CDR2 is FQNNGV. With 4 bases clipped from V and 4 bases from J, the junction kept 3 bases outside the gene matches. The CDR3, as DNA: TGTGCCAGCAGCTGGGACAGTTTCTATGGCTACACCTTC. The encoded protein is CASSWDSFYGYTF.

The CDR3, as DNA: TGTGCCAGCAGTTTATCGGGACAGTGGAATGAAAAACTGTTTTTT. Its protein is CASSLSGQWNEKLFF. The chain couples TRBV28 to TRBJ1-4; 7 bases line up with TRBD1. V was clipped by 1 base and J by 5 bases; unmatched bases: 4. Germline V gives CDR1 MDHEN, CDR2 SYDVKM. The CDR3 loop spans 15 amino acids.

The CDR3 DNA reads TGTGCCAGCAGCCTTATGACAGGGAACACTGAAGCTTTCTTT. Residues: CASSLMTGNTEAFF. V is TRBV6-5 and J is TRBJ1-1; the D gene is possibly TRBD1 (6 bases). The CDR3 is 14 residues long. V was pared by 6 bases and J by 1 base, with 12 bases between. The germline gives CDR1 MNHEY, CDR2 SVGAGI.

The chain couples TRBV6-2 or TRBV6-3 to TRBJ2-6; the D gene is possibly TRBD1 (5 bases). This CDR3 spans 16 amino acids. CDR1 and CDR2 from the germline V gene are MNHEY and SVGEGT. V lost 2 bases, J lost 4 bases, and 12 bases lay in between. This chain's CDR3 is CASSYVPGWGANVLTF. CDR3 bases: TGTGCCAGCAGTTACGTACCAGGGTGGGGGGCCAACGTCCTGACTTTC.

The chain couples TRBV6-2 or TRBV6-3 to TRBJ2-3; D is possibly TRBD2 (6 bases). The CDR3 length is 14 residues. The V end lost 1 base, the J end lost 3 bases, and 8 bases lay between the germline ends. Germline V gene sequence: CDR1 MNHEY, CDR2 SVGEGT. Here the CDR3 reads CASSYLGRTDTQYF. In DNA, the CDR3 is TGTGCCAGCAGTTACTTGGGGAGGACAGATACGCAGTATTTT.

This sequence joins TRBV10-3 and TRBJ2-5, with 7 bases identical to TRBD1. The CDR3 contains 15 residues. J gave up 2 bases and V 3 bases, and 6 bases lay outside the gene matches. CDR1 ENHRY and CDR2 SYGVKD come from the germline V gene. For the CDR3, the DNA is TGTGCCATCAGTGACCCCGGGACAGAACAAGAGACCCAGTACTTC. Amino acids: CAISDPGTEQETQYF.

V is TRBV6-5 and J is TRBJ1-1; a possible D gene is TRBD1 (5 bases). The CDR3 length is 14 residues. Germline-derived CDR1 and CDR2 are MNHEY and SVGAGI. Trimming took 5 bases from V and 3 from J, leaving 13 bases between them. CDR3 protein: CASSRRGDDTEAFF. The DNA of the CDR3 is TGTGCCAGCAGTCGGCGGGGGGACGACACTGAAGCTTTCTTT.

This chain connects TRBV19 to TRBJ1-2; D is undetermined. Trimming removed 3 bases at V and 7 bases at J, with 24 bases between. Germline V gene lookup returns CDR1 LNHDA and CDR2 SQIVND (reference sequence). The CDR3 runs 17 residues. CDR3 protein: CASSILPYGGIVAGYTF. The CDR3 nucleotides are TGTGCCAGTAGTATCTTGCCTTACGGCGGGATCGTTGCTGGCTACACCTTC.

The genes are TRBV28 and TRBJ2-3, with 7 bases aligning to TRBD1. Germline values: CDR1 MDHEN, CDR2 SYDVKM. This CDR3 contains 15 residues. Trimming at V came to 7 bases and at J to 2 bases, leaving 9 bases not matched to a gene. The CDR3 sequence: CASTLRDSDTDTQYF. CDR3 coding DNA: TGTGCCAGCACCCTCCGGGACAGTGACACAGATACGCAGTATTTT.